One sample yielded the 27 T cell receptor beta chains listed below, sequenced in a study of beta chain features in type 1 diabetes. Study-level results: Across all four CD4+ subsets, people with type 1 diabetes showed modestly shorter TCRB CDR3s.

Expressed TCRB transcripts were sequenced because the entire RNA isolate underwent reverse transcription. This table comes from immunoSEQ multiplex PCR, and its TCRdb copy is limited to in-frame clones, with some not included. The repertoire includes around 160,000 clones, around 63% of them detected once, and roughly 0.095% sits in the top ten. No antigen has been identified for these receptors. Sequences were obtained from naive CD4+ T cells from blood. The receptors stem from a man aged 25 to 40 with type 1 diabetes.

The chain carries TRBV7-2 and TRBJ2-7; the D is unclear. Germline V CDR1 and CDR2: SGHTA, FQGNSA. V was shortened by 4 bases and J by 0 bases, with 4 bases between the two germline ends. The CDR3 length is 12 residues. This CDR3 reads CASSSFSYEQYF. Written as DNA, the CDR3 is TGTGCCAGCAGCTCCTTCTCCTACGAGCAGTACTTC.

In its sample, this clone was seen once. The chain combines TRBV7-9 with TRBJ2-3; D possibly uses TRBD1 or TRBD2 (5 bases each). The CDR3 length is 16 residues. Trimming took 1 base from V and 2 from J, leaving 13 bases between them. Germline CDR1 is SEHNR and CDR2 is FQNEAQ (reference sequence). CDR3 in amino acids: CASSLGLRGVTDTQYF. CDR3 bases: TGTGCCAGCAGCTTAGGCCTGAGGGGAGTCACAGATACGCAGTATTTT. Full variable domain (outside the CDR3, taken from reference TRBV7-9 and TRBJ2-3): DTGVSQNPRHKITKRGQNVTFRCDPISEHNRLYWYRQTLGQGPEFLTYFQNEAQLEKSRLLSDRFSAERPKGSFSTLEIQRTEQGDSAMYLCASSLGLRGVTDTQYFGPGTRLTVL.

The rearrangement uses TRBV29-1 and TRBJ1-2; 9 bases align to TRBD1. The CDR3 sequence is 12 residues long. Germline loops: CDR1 SQVTM, CDR2 ANQGSEA. With 3 bases clipped from V and 8 bases from J, the junction kept 4 bases outside the gene matches. In DNA form, the CDR3 reads TGCAGCGTTGAGGGGACAGGGAGCGGCTACACCTTC. Protein: CSVEGTGSGYTF.

This clone was recorded a few times. The gene calls are TRBV29-1 and TRBJ2-3; D remains ambiguous. The germline CDR1 and CDR2 sequences are SQVTM and ANQGSEA. The CDR3 totals 13 residues. The V end lost 4 bases, the J end lost 1 base, and 9 bases lay between the germline ends. In nucleotides, the CDR3 is TGCAGCGTTGGATGGCCGGGCACAGATACGCAGTATTTT. Translating gives CSVGWPGTDTQYF.

CDR3 amino acids: CSAGRYAPSTDTQYF. DNA for the CDR3: TGCAGCGCCGGGAGGTACGCTCCTAGCACAGATACGCAGTATTTT. The V and J genes are TRBV29-1 and TRBJ2-3; TRBD2 aligns across 7 bases. The CDR3 consists of 15 residues. V was pared by 7 bases and J by 0 bases, with 10 bases of the junction left unmatched. Germline CDR1 reads SQVTM; CDR2 reads ANQGSEA.

The chain is built from TRBV6-5 and TRBJ2-5; D tentatively fits TRBD1 or TRBD2 (6 bases each). Germline CDR1 MNHEY, CDR2 SVGAGI. This CDR3 region has 14 residues. V dropped 7 bases and J dropped 6 bases, with 18 bases sitting between them. The CDR3 region is CASNQGGGLKTQYF. CDR3 sequence (DNA): TGTGCCAGCAACCAAGGAGGGGGGCTTAAGACCCAGTACTTC.

This clone was picked up a small number of times. V usage is TRBV10-3 and J usage is TRBJ2-3; D is undetermined. Germline V CDR1 and CDR2: ENHRY, SYGVKD. Trimming left V 6 bases short and J 0 bases short, with 1 base between. CDR3 length equals 11 residues. The CDR3 DNA sequence: TGTGCCATCAGGAGCACAGATACGCAGTATTTT. Translated, it gives CAIRSTDTQYF.

The chain employs TRBV30 and TRBJ1-4; D not certain. The germline CDR1 and CDR2 sequences are GTSNPN and SVGIG (reference sequence). This CDR3 is 14 amino acids long. V lost 3 bases to trimming and J lost 6 bases, with 14 bases between them. The CDR3 DNA is TGTGCCTGGAGGGATCGCCGAAGTGATGAAAAACTGTTTTTT. The encoded protein is CAWRDRRSDEKLFF.

As regards this clone: Other DNA sequences in this specimen translate into the identical CDR3. The genes are TRBV9 and TRBJ2-3; D remains ambiguous. Germline CDR1 reads SGDLS; CDR2 reads YYNGEE. The CDR3 is 13 residues long. Trimming left V 0 bases short and J 4 bases short, with 6 bases between. DNA for the CDR3: TGTGCCAGCAGCGTAGGGGCGGCAGATACGCAGTATTTT. This translates into CASSVGAADTQYF. Combining the CDR3 with reference TRBV9 and TRBJ2-3 gives the whole variable domain DSGVTQTPKHLITATGQRVTLRCSPRSGDLSVYWYQQSLDQGLQFLIQYYNGEERAKGNILERFSAQQFPDLHSELNLSSLELGDSALYFCASSVGAADTQYFGPGTRLTVL.

A single count supports this clone. This chain connects TRBV20-1 to TRBJ2-7, with 8 bases fitting TRBD1. This CDR3 region has 11 residues. Germline-derived CDR1 and CDR2 are DFQATT and SNEGSKA (reference sequence). V lost 5 bases and J lost 6; bases outside the gene matches: 3. CDR3 sequence reads: CSAQGAFEQYF. The CDR3 nucleotides read TGCAGTGCTCAGGGGGCTTTCGAGCAGTACTTC.

The V and J genes are TRBV14 and TRBJ1-4; a weak D match, TRBD1 (6 bases). The CDR3 contains 19 residues. Per the germline V gene, CDR1 is SGHDN and CDR2 is FVKESK. Trimming removed 1 base from V and 8 bases from J, with 26 bases in between. CDR3 coding DNA: TGTGCCAGCAGCCAAGGCTCCCGGTACGACAGGAGGTCTGGAGAAAAACTGTTTTTT. Translation gives CASSQGSRYDRRSGEKLFF.

The genes are TRBV25-1 and TRBJ2-3; 7 bases line up with TRBD1. V dropped 4 bases and J dropped 4; count of bases not matched to a gene: 5. CDR3 size: 14 residues. The germline V gene encodes CDR1 MGHDK and CDR2 SYGVNS. The CDR3 sequence: CASSATGTADTQYF. CDR3 sequence (DNA): TGTGCCAGCAGTGCCACCGGGACAGCAGATACGCAGTATTTT.

This chain connects TRBV27 to TRBJ2-2; D is ambiguous. Deletions cut 3 bases from V and 5 bases from J, with 7 bases between. CDR3 length: 13 amino acids. The V gene's germline CDR1 is MNHEY and CDR2 SMNVEV (reference sequence). The CDR3: CASSFIGTGELFF. CDR3 nucleotides: TGTGCCAGCAGTTTCATTGGTACCGGGGAGCTGTTTTTT.

There are a few counts of this clone. The V and J genes are TRBV9 and TRBJ1-5; D gene uncertain. The CDR3 length is 19 residues. V lost 0 bases and J lost 2, with 21 bases in between. Germline-derived CDR1 and CDR2 are SGDLS and YYNGEE. The CDR3 protein is CASSVAGERPRFGNQPQHF. The CDR3 nucleotides are TGTGCCAGCAGCGTAGCGGGCGAACGACCCAGGTTTGGCAATCAGCCCCAGCATTTT.

The V call is TRBV29-1, the J call TRBJ1-1; D gene ambiguous. CDR1 SQVTM and CDR2 ANQGSEA come from the germline V gene. The CDR3 consists of 13 residues. Trimming left V 7 bases short and J 0 bases short, with 12 bases between. CDR3 DNA: TGCAGCGGCAGTCAGGAGATGAACACTGAAGCTTTCTTT. Its protein product is CSGSQEMNTEAFF.

The gene calls are TRBV6-6 and TRBJ2-7, with D hard to call. CDR1 is MNHNY, CDR2 SVGAGI, per germline (reference sequence). The V gene lost 0 bases and the J gene lost 7 bases, with 4 bases spanning the gap. This CDR3 has 11 amino acids. The CDR3 sequence: CASSYSVEQYF. In DNA, the CDR3 is TGTGCCAGCAGTTACTCGGTGGAGCAGTACTTC.

In DNA form, the CDR3 reads TGTGCCAGCAGCTTAGTATTCGGCTACACCTTC. It encodes CASSLVFGYTF. The rearrangement joins TRBV11-2 to TRBJ1-2; D ambiguous. Germline V gives CDR1 SGHAT, CDR2 FQNNGV. V lost 1 base and J 8 bases, leaving 5 bases between the germline ends. CDR3 size: 11 residues.

The V gene is TRBV5-6, the J gene TRBJ2-3; D not resolved. The CDR3 is made up of 16 amino acids. V lost 5 bases and J lost 2, with 18 bases in between. From germline, CDR1 is SGHDT and CDR2 YYEEEE. This CDR3 is CASSPPRLRSTDTQYF. DNA of the CDR3: TGTGCCAGCAGTCCTCCTCGGCTAAGGTCCACAGATACGCAGTATTTT.

The chain combines TRBV9 with TRBJ1-2; 11 nucleotides align to TRBD1. With V trimmed by 0 bases and J by 5 bases, 6 bases remained unmatched. Germline CDR1 is SGDLS and CDR2 is YYNGEE. The CDR3 is 16 amino acids. In nucleotides, the CDR3 is TGTGCCAGCAGCGTAGCAGGACAGGGGGCGAAATATGGCTACACCTTC. This translates into CASSVAGQGAKYGYTF.

The chain uses TRBV29-1 and TRBJ2-3; D ambiguous. CDR3 size: 12 residues. Germline CDR1 is SQVTM and CDR2 is ANQGSEA. V was shortened by 4 bases and J by 5 bases, with 10 bases between the two germline ends. The CDR3 coding sequence is TGCAGCGTTGGTTCGGAGAGAGATACGCAGTATTTT. Its protein product is CSVGSERDTQYF.

The CDR3 bases are TGCAGCGTTGGAAATATCAATCAGCCCCAGCATTTT. This codes for CSVGNINQPQHF. The gene calls are TRBV29-1 and TRBJ1-5, with D unresolved. The germline V gene encodes CDR1 SQVTM and CDR2 ANQGSEA. Trimming shortened V by 4 bases and J by 3 bases, and 7 bases separated the two germline ends. The CDR3 runs 12 residues.

The rearrangement uses TRBV29-1 and TRBJ1-4; D not resolved. V shed 2 bases and J shed 4 bases, with 2 bases lying between them. CDR1 and CDR2 from the germline V gene are SQVTM and ANQGSEA. The CDR3 is 11 amino acids. This chain's CDR3 is CSVESNEKLFF. The DNA of the CDR3 is TGCAGCGTTGAAAGTAATGAAAAACTGTTTTTT.

The gene calls are TRBV5-6 and TRBJ2-7; tentative D call: TRBD1 (6 bases). The V end lost 4 bases, the J end lost 7 bases, and 15 bases lay between the germline ends. Germline values: CDR1 SGHDT, CDR2 YYEEEE. This CDR3 contains 13 residues. CDR3: CASSVQGWREQYF. The CDR3 DNA follows: TGTGCCAGCAGCGTACAGGGATGGAGGGAGCAGTACTTC.

The chain has TRBV29-1 and TRBJ2-1; 11 positions match TRBD1. Unmatched junction bases numbered 13, after V lost 0 bases and J lost 12 bases. This CDR3 is built from 16 residues. CDR1 and CDR2 (germline): SQVTM, ANQGSEA. CDR3 sequence (DNA): TGCAGCGTTGAAGATTTTTGGACAGGGGGCTTCGTCGGGCAGTTCTTC. Translation: CSVEDFWTGGFVGQFF.

The gene calls are TRBV28 and TRBJ2-7; 9 nucleotides match TRBD1. V lost 8 bases, J lost 1 base, and 3 bases stayed unmatched. Germline lookup yields CDR1 MDHEN and CDR2 SYDVKM. This CDR3 is built from 13 residues. The CDR3: CASWGQGSYEQYF. CDR3 nucleotides: TGTGCCAGCTGGGGACAGGGATCCTACGAGCAGTACTTC. The entire variable domain, with the rest obtained from reference TRBV28 and TRBJ2-7, is as follows: DVKVTQSSRYLVKRTGEKVFLECVQDMDHENMFWYRQDPGLGLRLIYFSYDVKMKEKGDIPEGYSVSREKKERFSLILESASTNQTSMYLCASWGQGSYEQYFGPGTRLTVT.

The chain carries TRBV14 and TRBJ2-5; TRBD1 matches 7 bases. The CDR3 loop spans 15 amino acids. With 8 bases clipped from V and 4 bases from J, the junction kept 13 bases outside the gene matches. Germline CDR1 and CDR2: SGHDN and FVKESK. CDR3: CASRSQGEWGETQYF. The CDR3 bases are TGTGCCAGCCGGAGTCAGGGGGAATGGGGAGAGACCCAGTACTTC.

The DNA of the CDR3 is TGCGCCAGCAGCAATGGACACATCTACGAGCAGTACTTC. This gives the protein CASSNGHIYEQYF. V and J are TRBV5-1 and TRBJ2-7, with a possible D match to TRBD1 (5 bases). Between the trimmed V and J ends, which lost 4 bases and 3 bases, there was a span of 11 bases. CDR1 and CDR2 (germline): SGHRS, YFSETQ. This CDR3 region has 13 residues.